What follows are 31 T cell receptor beta chains derived from one specimen sequenced in a study of control samples from healthy donors and cancer patients. Repertoires were generated with immunoSEQ multiplex PCR, while TCRdb's copy carries only in-frame clones and drops some. The table counts fewer than 200,000 clones; 2.2% lies in the top ten. The sample comprised blood. The receptor set was obtained from a woman in her 30s in good health.

V gene TRBV5-3 combines with J gene TRBJ2-2; tentative D call: TRBD1 (5 bases). TRBV5-3 falls under the ORF class, with uncertain function. There are 12 residues in the CDR3. V was shortened by 9 bases and J by 6 bases, with 12 bases between the two germline ends. The CDR3 nucleotides read TGTGCCACCCCTAGGGGCGCCGGGGAGCTGTTTTTT. Translation gives CATPRGAGELFF.

The chain carries TRBV6-5 and TRBJ1-1, with 7 bases lining up with TRBD1. The CDR3 has 13 amino acids. CDR1 and CDR2 from the germline V gene are MNHEY and SVGAGI. The junction had 4 bases not matched to a gene; V was cut back by 2 bases and J by 7 bases. The CDR3 region has the DNA TGTGCCAGCAGTTACGAGGGGGCCGGTGAAGCTTTCTTT. Residues: CASSYEGAGEAFF.

V usage is TRBV7-6 and J usage is TRBJ1-2; 7 bases line up with TRBD1. V was pared by 5 bases and J by 6 bases, with 18 bases of the junction left unmatched. This CDR3 has 17 residues. Germline CDR1 and CDR2: SGHVS and FNYEAQ. The CDR3 is CASSLEVGQRHSNGYTF. DNA of the CDR3: TGTGCCAGCAGCCTCGAAGTGGGACAGCGACATTCAAATGGCTACACCTTC.

The CDR3 coding sequence is TGTGCCAGCAGCAACTGGGCCAGGGGGCGTCAGCCCCAGCATTTT. It codes for CASSNWARGRQPQHF. The chain carries TRBV5-5 and TRBJ1-5, with 8 bases matching TRBD1. The CDR3 contains 15 residues. V gave up 4 bases and J gave up 6 bases; unmatched junction bases: 9. Looked up from germline, CDR1 is SGHKS and CDR2 is YYEKEE (reference sequence).

A note on this clone: No conserved phenylalanine or tryptophan is present at the end of the CDR3, so a read error is the likely explanation. The limits of the CDR3 on the DNA are not certain, so only TCRdb's listed CDR3 is given. CDR3 in amino acids: CATAGQGPPSY. The chain links TRBV15 to TRBJ1-2; the table names TRBD1, a call not compared with the DNA. The CDR3 is 11 amino acids in total, end residues counted. Germline V lookup: CDR1 LNHNV, CDR2 YYDKDF (reference sequence).

The chain links TRBV19 to TRBJ1-2; no firm D call. In germline, CDR1 is LNHDA, CDR2 SQIVND (reference sequence). V lost 5 bases to trimming and J lost 7 bases, with 20 bases between them. CDR3 length equals 15 residues. CDR3 sequence: CASSSGTASVSGYTF. In DNA, the CDR3 is TGTGCCAGTAGTTCCGGCACGGCCTCCGTCTCTGGCTACACCTTC.

The chain uses TRBV7-2 and TRBJ1-1; D remains unclear. Trimming removed 1 base at V and 2 bases at J, with 11 bases between. Germline V gives CDR1 SGHTA, CDR2 FQGNSA. The CDR3 has 15 amino acids. The CDR3, as DNA: TGTGCCAGCAGCTTAGAGGTGATCCCCAACACTGAAGCTTTCTTT. This translates into CASSLEVIPNTEAFF.

This chain links TRBV5-1 with TRBJ2-7; D unresolved. V lost 2 bases to trimming and J lost 10 bases, with 19 bases between them. This CDR3 comprises 14 residues. Germline CDR1 reads SGHRS; CDR2 reads YFSETQ. Written as DNA, the CDR3 is TGCGCCAGCAGCTTTCAGGTAGAAGACCCCTTACAGTACTTC. It translates to CASSFQVEDPLQYF.

The rearrangement uses TRBV28 and TRBJ2-1; the D is unclear. CDR3 size: 11 residues. V lost 7 bases to trimming and J lost 5 bases, with 6 bases between them. Germline V gene lookup returns CDR1 MDHEN and CDR2 SYDVKM. CDR3 coding DNA: TGTGCCAGCACCCTAAACAATGAGCAGTTCTTC. Translation: CASTLNNEQFF.

This chain connects TRBV7-2 to TRBJ1-4; D remains unclear. In germline, CDR1 is SGHTA, CDR2 FQGNSA. V was pared by 3 bases and J by 10 bases, with 21 bases between. The CDR3 has 16 residues. The CDR3 loop reads CASSLAAVSVPGKLFF. CDR3 in DNA: TGTGCCAGCAGCTTGGCCGCGGTGTCGGTACCTGGAAAACTGTTTTTT.

V gene TRBV4-3 combines with J gene TRBJ2-1; D is possibly TRBD2 (5 bases). V lost 2 bases to trimming and J lost 12 bases, with 17 bases between them. Germline CDR1 LGHNA, CDR2 YSLEER. The CDR3 is 14 amino acids. DNA for the CDR3: TGCGCCAGCAGCCAACTTGCACTAGGTGGCTGGCAGTTCTTC. Translation gives CASSQLALGGWQFF.

This chain uses TRBV28 with TRBJ1-2; no clear D gene. CDR1 is MDHEN, CDR2 SYDVKM, per germline. There are 12 residues in the CDR3. Trimming took 7 bases from V and 4 from J, leaving 10 bases between them. CDR3 in DNA: TGTGCCAGCACCGACACGGTCTATGGCTACACCTTC. Translating gives CASTDTVYGYTF.

The V and J genes are TRBV7-8 and TRBJ1-6; D not certain. Germline lookup yields CDR1 SGHVS and CDR2 FQNEAQ. The CDR3 extends over 13 amino acids. Deletions cut 2 bases from V and 12 bases from J, with 11 bases between. The DNA for the CDR3 is TGTGCCAGCAGCTTAAATCAGCCGGTACCCCTCCACTTT. This encodes CASSLNQPVPLHF.

The chain carries TRBV6-5 and TRBJ1-1; D is unclear. Germline CDR1 is MNHEY and CDR2 is SVGAGI. This CDR3 is 15 amino acids long. V lost 0 bases, J lost 0 bases, and 8 bases lay in between. In nucleotides, the CDR3 is TGTGCCAGCAGTTACTCACAAGAAATGAACACTGAAGCTTTCTTT. Protein product: CASSYSQEMNTEAFF.

The rearrangement links TRBV6-5 to TRBJ2-2; TRBD1 matches 7 bases. Unmatched junction bases numbered 7, after V lost 5 bases and J lost 7 bases. This CDR3 spans 14 amino acids. In germline, CDR1 is MNHEY, CDR2 SVGAGI. This chain's CDR3 is CASSPPGGFGELFF. The DNA for the CDR3 is TGTGCCAGCAGTCCCCCAGGGGGATTCGGGGAGCTGTTTTTT.

The genes are TRBV27 and TRBJ2-7; 7 nucleotides match TRBD2. Unmatched junction bases numbered 2, after V lost 1 base and J lost 5 bases. In germline, CDR1 is MNHEY, CDR2 SMNVEV (reference sequence). The CDR3 runs 13 residues. The CDR3 sequence: CASSLFAGDEQYF. DNA for the CDR3: TGTGCCAGCAGTTTATTCGCGGGGGACGAGCAGTACTTC.

The genes are TRBV11-2 and TRBJ2-4; TRBD1 matches at 7 bases. The V and J ends lost 5 bases and 2 bases, in that order; junction bases with no gene match: 9. Germline V gives CDR1 SGHAT, CDR2 FQNNGV. The CDR3 is 16 residues long. CDR3 sequence reads: CASSVGQRRTKNIQYF. DNA of the CDR3: TGTGCCAGCAGCGTGGGACAGCGGCGGACCAAAAACATTCAGTACTTC.

V is TRBV4-3 and J is TRBJ2-4; D gene uncertain. The CDR3 spans 15 residues. V was trimmed by 0 bases and J by 2 bases, leaving 8 bases between them. Germline V gene lookup returns CDR1 LGHNA and CDR2 YSLEER. The CDR3 sequence is CASSQEVRTKNIQYF. The CDR3 region has the DNA TGCGCCAGCAGCCAAGAAGTCAGAACCAAAAACATTCAGTACTTC.

As DNA, the CDR3 is TGTGCCAGCAGTTACTCCCGGGACCCTTATAATTCACCCCTCCACTTT. Translated: CASSYSRDPYNSPLHF. The V and J genes are TRBV6-6 and TRBJ1-6, with D perhaps TRBD1 (5 bases). The CDR3 loop spans 16 amino acids. Germline V gene lookup returns CDR1 MNHNY and CDR2 SVGAGI (reference sequence). Deletions cut 0 bases from V and 4 bases from J, with 10 bases between.

V usage is TRBV2 and J usage is TRBJ1-4; D gene ambiguous. CDR3 size: 15 residues. The V gene's germline CDR1 is SNHLY and CDR2 FYNNEI. V lost 2 bases and J 1 base, leaving 8 bases between the germline ends. The CDR3 protein is CASSELGRTNEKLFF. As DNA, the CDR3 is TGTGCCAGCAGTGAATTAGGGCGAACTAATGAAAAACTGTTTTTT.

The rearrangement links TRBV10-1 to TRBJ2-1; no clear D. Trimming stripped 6 bases from V and 8 bases from J, with 14 bases between. CDR3 length equals 13 residues. CDR1 is WNHNN and CDR2 is SYGVQD in the germline V gene (reference sequence). CDR3 in amino acids: CASSPTTYDEQFF. CDR3 nucleotides: TGCGCCAGCAGCCCTACCACCTATGATGAGCAGTTCTTC.

This rearrangement joins TRBV6-5 to TRBJ2-7, with 14 bases that match TRBD2. Trimming at V came to 4 bases and at J to 4 bases, leaving 3 bases not matched to a gene. Germline CDR1 MNHEY, CDR2 SVGAGI. The CDR3 is 15 amino acids. CDR3 loop: CASSWTSGGRYEQYF. CDR3 bases: TGTGCCAGCAGTTGGACTAGCGGGGGGAGGTACGAGCAGTACTTC.

The V call is TRBV27, the J call TRBJ2-1, with 10 positions matching TRBD2. With 3 bases clipped from V and 5 bases from J, the junction kept 4 bases outside the gene matches. CDR1 MNHEY and CDR2 SMNVEV come from the germline V gene (reference sequence). CDR3 length: 15 amino acids. The DNA of the CDR3 is TGTGCCAGCAGTTTCAGAGCGGGGGGGAACAATGAGCAGTTCTTC. The encoded protein is CASSFRAGGNNEQFF.

This chain joins TRBV19 and TRBJ1-6; tentative D call: TRBD1 (5 bases). V was clipped by 7 bases and J by 6 bases, with 10 bases between them. The CDR3 spans 13 residues. From germline, CDR1 is LNHDA and CDR2 SQIVND (reference sequence). The CDR3 DNA reads as TGTGCCAGTATTGCAGGGACTAATTCACCCCTCCACTTT. It is translated as CASIAGTNSPLHF.

This rearrangement joins TRBV5-4 to TRBJ2-6, with TRBD2 matching 7 bases. The CDR3 spans 15 residues. In germline, CDR1 is SGHNT, CDR2 YYREEE (reference sequence). J gave up 0 bases and V 7 bases, and 4 bases lay outside the gene matches. CDR3 in amino acids: CASGGVHSGANVLTF. The CDR3 nucleotides read TGTGCCAGCGGGGGGGTACACTCTGGGGCCAACGTCCTGACTTTC.

This sequence joins TRBV5-1 and TRBJ1-2, with a possible D match to TRBD1 (5 bases). The V gene's germline CDR1 is SGHRS and CDR2 YFSETQ. The V gene lost 0 bases and the J gene lost 6 bases, with 15 bases spanning the gap. This CDR3 is 15 amino acids long. CDR3 sequence reads: CASSLGGRVPHGYTF. In DNA form, the CDR3 reads TGCGCCAGCAGCTTGGGGGGCAGGGTTCCCCATGGCTACACCTTC.

The V call is TRBV5-1, the J call TRBJ2-7; D tentatively reads TRBD1 or TRBD2 (5 bases each). Trimming shortened V by 6 bases and J by 4 bases, and 20 bases separated the two germline ends. The CDR3 loop spans 15 amino acids. Germline CDR1 reads SGHRS; CDR2 reads YFSETQ. CDR3 DNA sequence: TGCGCCAGCAAGAAACCCGGGACCGAATCGTACGAGCAGTACTTC. Its protein product is CASKKPGTESYEQYF.

V and J are TRBV7-9 and TRBJ2-1, with D hard to call. CDR1 and CDR2 from the germline V gene are SEHNR and FQNEAQ (reference sequence). Trimming took 4 bases from V and 6 from J, leaving 4 bases between them. The CDR3 is 11 amino acids. CDR3 loop: CASSWGNEQFF. CDR3 nucleotides: TGTGCCAGCAGCTGGGGCAATGAGCAGTTCTTC.

The CDR3 DNA sequence: TGTGCCAGCAGTTTTCCGGCCGATCGCTACACCTTC. It is translated as CASSFPADRYTF. The chain combines TRBV12-3 or TRBV12-4 with TRBJ1-2; D uncertain. The CDR3 contains 12 residues. Deletions cut 3 bases from V and 9 bases from J, with 11 bases between.

This sequence joins TRBV5-1 and TRBJ1-1; possibly TRBD1 for D (6 bases). V gave up 7 bases and J gave up 6 bases, with 19 bases separating them. This CDR3 spans 14 amino acids. Germline V CDR1 and CDR2: SGHRS, YFSETQ. CDR3 nucleotides: TGCGCCAGCTCTCAGGGGTGGGGGATACCTGAAGCTTTCTTT. It yields the protein CASSQGWGIPEAFF.

This chain connects TRBV7-9 to TRBJ1-1, with D possibly TRBD1 on 6 matching bases. CDR1 and CDR2 (germline): SEHNR, FQNEAQ (reference sequence). Between the trimmed V and J ends, which lost 1 base and 1 base, there was a span of 10 bases. This CDR3 region has 15 residues. The CDR3 region is CASSLVGGGNTEAFF. CDR3 in DNA: TGTGCCAGCAGCTTAGTTGGAGGGGGGAACACTGAAGCTTTCTTT.